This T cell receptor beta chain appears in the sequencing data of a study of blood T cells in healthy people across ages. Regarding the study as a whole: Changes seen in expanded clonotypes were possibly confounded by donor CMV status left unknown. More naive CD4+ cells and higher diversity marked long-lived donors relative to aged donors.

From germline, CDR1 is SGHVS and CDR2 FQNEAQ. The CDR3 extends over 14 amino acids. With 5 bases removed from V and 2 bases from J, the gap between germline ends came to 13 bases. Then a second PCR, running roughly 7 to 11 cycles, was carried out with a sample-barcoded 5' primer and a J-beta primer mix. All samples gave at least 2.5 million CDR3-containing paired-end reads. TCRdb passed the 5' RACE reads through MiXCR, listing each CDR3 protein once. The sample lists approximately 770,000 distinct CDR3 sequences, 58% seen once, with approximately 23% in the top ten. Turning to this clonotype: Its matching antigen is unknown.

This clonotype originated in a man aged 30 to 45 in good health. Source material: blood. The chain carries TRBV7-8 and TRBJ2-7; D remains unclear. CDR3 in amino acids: CASSPGPGPYEQYF. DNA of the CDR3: TGTGCCAGCAGCCCAGGCCCAGGCCCCTACGAGCAGTACTTC. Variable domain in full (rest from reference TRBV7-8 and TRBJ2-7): GAGVSQSPRYKVAKRGQDVALRCDPISGHVSLFWYQQALGQGPEFLTYFQNEAQLDKSGLPSDRFFAERPEGSVSTLKIQRTQQEDSAVYLCASSPGPGPYEQYFGPGTRLTVT.